The subject of this entry is one T cell receptor beta chain. Its antigen remains unidentified. This entry belongs to a study of graft-versus-host responses after intestinal transplantation. Study background: Tacrolimus and steroids were given for around 3 years to all recipients after anti-thymocyte globulin induction.

The V segment lost 0 bases and the J segment 4 bases; nucleotides outside the gene matches: 0. The CDR3 consists of 14 residues. The germline CDR1 and CDR2 sequences are MDHEN and SYDVKM. Here immunoSEQ multiplex PCR was the method, and the copy in TCRdb shows in-frame clones only, minus some. Here the sample spans about 120,000 clones, around 90% being singletons. This sequence originates from a human donor who was the organ donor for an intestinal transplant. The source material was unstimulated CD4+ T cells sorted from spleen or lymph node cells, sampled before transplant. The rearrangement links TRBV28 to TRBJ1-2, with TRBD1 matching over 9 bases. CDR3 residues: CASSLWGQGYGYTF. Written as DNA, the CDR3 is TGTGCCAGCAGTTTATGGGGACAGGGCTATGGCTACACCTTC.